Listed below are T cell receptor beta chains from one sample, sequenced in a study of cytomegalovirus exposure and HLA in healthy donors. Only in-frame clones appear in the TCRdb table, and some are missing; sequencing was by immunoSEQ multiplex PCR. The repertoire includes 100,000 to 150,000 clones, about nine tenths of them detected once, and 1.4% to 1.5% sits in the top ten. The sequenced material came from PBMCs. These receptors all come from a man aged 30 to 39 in good health and CMV-seronegative. The CDR3 runs from the conserved cysteine through the conserved F or W. D genes are given only for firm matches. The size entry is marked missing in some rows and otherwise reads once, few, many or a size class.

cdr3_nt: TGTGCCAGTAGTATGGGCAGGGTGGACGAGCAGTACTTC
cdr3_aa: CASSMGRVDEQYF
j_call: TRBJ2-7
d_call: NA
v_call: TRBV19
clone_size: few

cdr3_nt: TGTGCCAGCAGCTGGGACTATTCCCAAGAGACCCAGTACTTC
cdr3_aa: CASSWDYSQETQYF
j_call: TRBJ2-5
d_call: TRBD2
v_call: TRBV5-6
clone_size: NA

cdr3_nt: TGCAGCGTCAAAGCCAGGGGGGACACCGGGGAGCTGTTTTTT
cdr3_aa: CSVKARGDTGELFF
j_call: TRBJ2-2
d_call: NA
v_call: TRBV29-1
clone_size: NA

cdr3_nt: TGCAGCGTTGATCTGGGCGGCACAGATACGCAGTATTTT
cdr3_aa: CSVDLGGTDTQYF
j_call: TRBJ2-3
d_call: NA
v_call: TRBV29-1
clone_size: NA

cdr3_nt: TGTGCCAGCAGCTTAGTACTCGCCGGAGGGGTTAATCAGCCCCAGCATTTT
cdr3_aa: CASSLVLAGGVNQPQHF
j_call: TRBJ1-5
d_call: NA
v_call: TRBV7-9
clone_size: once

cdr3_nt: TGCGCCAGCAGTGGAGGAAGCTCCTACGAGCAGTACTTC
cdr3_aa: CASSGGSSYEQYF
j_call: TRBJ2-7
d_call: NA
v_call: TRBV5-1
clone_size: NA

cdr3_nt: TGTGCCAGCAGCCGCTTGCGGGCGCAAGAGACCCAGTACTTC
cdr3_aa: CASSRLRAQETQYF
j_call: TRBJ2-5
d_call: NA
v_call: TRBV11-2
clone_size: NA

cdr3_nt: TGCGCCAGCAGCCAAGATTTTAGTCCTTACAATGAGCAGTTCTTC
cdr3_aa: CASSQDFSPYNEQFF
j_call: TRBJ2-1
d_call: NA
v_call: TRBV4-1
clone_size: NA

cdr3_nt: TGTGCCAGCGCAGGGGTCTACAATGAGCAGTTCTTC
cdr3_aa: CASAGVYNEQFF
j_call: TRBJ2-1
d_call: NA
v_call: TRBV10-3
clone_size: NA

cdr3_nt: TGTGCCATCAGTGAGCCCAGCGGGAGCCCTTACGAGCAGTACTTC
cdr3_aa: CAISEPSGSPYEQYF
j_call: TRBJ2-7
d_call: TRBD2
v_call: TRBV10-3
clone_size: NA

cdr3_nt: TGCGCCAGCAGCTTGGGGCCGGGCTATGGCTACACCTTC
cdr3_aa: CASSLGPGYGYTF
j_call: TRBJ1-2
d_call: NA
v_call: TRBV5-1
clone_size: NA

cdr3_nt: TGTGCCAGTAGGATTGCCGGCTCTGGAAACACCATATATTTT
cdr3_aa: CASRIAGSGNTIYF
j_call: TRBJ1-3
d_call: NA
v_call: TRBV19
clone_size: NA

cdr3_nt: TGTGCCAGCAGTGAATCCGACAGTCTACGAGAGCAGTACTTC
cdr3_aa: CASSESDSLREQYF
j_call: TRBJ2-7
d_call: NA
v_call: TRBV25-1
clone_size: NA

cdr3_nt: TGTGCCTGGAGTGTACACGGGATCAATCAGCCCCAGCATTTT
cdr3_aa: CAWSVHGINQPQHF
j_call: TRBJ1-5
d_call: NA
v_call: TRBV30
clone_size: NA

cdr3_nt: TGCAGCGTTGAATCTCTCACGGGATACACCTTC
cdr3_aa: CSVESLTGYTF
j_call: TRBJ1-2
d_call: NA
v_call: TRBV29-1
clone_size: NA

cdr3_nt: TGTGCCAGCAGTGAACTAGGACTAGCGGAATACTACAATGAGCAGTTCTTC
cdr3_aa: CASSELGLAEYYNEQFF
j_call: TRBJ2-1
d_call: TRBD2
v_call: TRBV2
clone_size: once

cdr3_nt: TGCAGCGTTGGAAGGACAGCCCAGGTTGATACGCAGTATTTT
cdr3_aa: CSVGRTAQVDTQYF
j_call: TRBJ2-3
d_call: NA
v_call: TRBV29-1
clone_size: NA

cdr3_nt: TGTGCCAGCAGTTACACAACGGGGGGTAAAGAAAAACTGTTTTTT
cdr3_aa: CASSYTTGGKEKLFF
j_call: TRBJ1-4
d_call: NA
v_call: TRBV6-5
clone_size: NA

cdr3_nt: TGTGCCAGCATGAAGGGACCTAGCGGCTCAAGCTCCTACGAGCAGTACTTC
cdr3_aa: CASMKGPSGSSSYEQYF
j_call: TRBJ2-7
d_call: TRBD2
v_call: TRBV2
clone_size: NA

cdr3_nt: TGTGCCAGCAGAGGGAGGGTTAACGGGGAGCTGTTTTTT
cdr3_aa: CASRGRVNGELFF
j_call: TRBJ2-2
d_call: TRBD2
v_call: TRBV9
clone_size: few

cdr3_nt: TGTGCCAGCAGTGACCCCTTGAGGGACAGACAAGAGACCCAGTACTTC
cdr3_aa: CASSDPLRDRQETQYF
j_call: TRBJ2-5
d_call: TRBD1
v_call: TRBV6-1
clone_size: NA

cdr3_nt: TGTGCCAGTAGTTTCGGGTCGACTAGCGGGAGCACAGATACGCAGTATTTT
cdr3_aa: CASSFGSTSGSTDTQYF
j_call: TRBJ2-3
d_call: TRBD2
v_call: TRBV19
clone_size: once

cdr3_nt: TGTGCCAGCTCACCACCTCGGCGCCCCGACGGAGGGGAGACCCAGTACTTC
cdr3_aa: CASSPPRRPDGGETQYF
j_call: TRBJ2-5
d_call: NA
v_call: TRBV18
clone_size: NA

cdr3_nt: TGTGCCAGCAGTTACTCCGGGTTGTTGGGCACTGAAGCTTTCTTT
cdr3_aa: CASSYSGLLGTEAFF
j_call: TRBJ1-1
d_call: NA
v_call: TRBV6-5
clone_size: NA

cdr3_nt: TGTGCCAGTAGTATTTCGGACAGGGGGTCTAATGAGCAGTTCTTC
cdr3_aa: CASSISDRGSNEQFF
j_call: TRBJ2-1
d_call: TRBD1
v_call: TRBV19
clone_size: NA

cdr3_nt: TGCAGCGTTGGAGGCTCTAATTCACCCCTCCACTTT
cdr3_aa: CSVGGSNSPLHF
j_call: TRBJ1-6
d_call: NA
v_call: TRBV29-1
clone_size: NA

cdr3_nt: TGCGCCAGCAGCCAAGGGAAACAGGGGGCATCCGGAAACACCATATATTTT
cdr3_aa: CASSQGKQGASGNTIYF
j_call: TRBJ1-3
d_call: TRBD1
v_call: TRBV4-1
clone_size: NA

cdr3_nt: TGCGCCAGCAGTGAAAGTCGCGGGCAAGAGACCCAGTACTTC
cdr3_aa: CASSESRGQETQYF
j_call: TRBJ2-5
d_call: NA
v_call: TRBV10-1
clone_size: NA

cdr3_nt: TGTGCCACCCGACCCGACTCGGGAACTGAAGCTTTCTTT
cdr3_aa: CATRPDSGTEAFF
j_call: TRBJ1-1
d_call: NA
v_call: TRBV27
clone_size: once

cdr3_nt: TGTGCCAGCAGATCACAGGGAAATGAGCAGTTCTTC
cdr3_aa: CASRSQGNEQFF
j_call: TRBJ2-1
d_call: NA
v_call: TRBV6-5
clone_size: few

cdr3_nt: TGTGCCAGTTGGGACAGGGAGAACTATGGCTACACCTTC
cdr3_aa: CASWDRENYGYTF
j_call: TRBJ1-2
d_call: TRBD1
v_call: TRBV19
clone_size: NA

cdr3_nt: TGTGCCAGCAGCCCCGAGCCCCCGGGGGGTTCCTACGAGCAGTACTTC
cdr3_aa: CASSPEPPGGSYEQYF
j_call: TRBJ2-7
d_call: TRBD2
v_call: TRBV11-2
clone_size: NA

cdr3_nt: TGTGCTAGTGGTCTGAGACAGCTGAACACTGAAGCTTTCTTT
cdr3_aa: CASGLRQLNTEAFF
j_call: TRBJ1-1
d_call: NA
v_call: TRBV12-5
clone_size: NA

cdr3_nt: TGCGCCAGCAGCTTGGATTTATACGCGGGACAGGAGCACGGCTACACCTTC
cdr3_aa: CASSLDLYAGQEHGYTF
j_call: TRBJ1-2
d_call: TRBD1
v_call: TRBV5-1
clone_size: once

cdr3_nt: TGCAGCGCTCTCGGACTGAGCTCCTACAATGAGCAGTTCTTC
cdr3_aa: CSALGLSSYNEQFF
j_call: TRBJ2-1
d_call: NA
v_call: TRBV29-1
clone_size: NA

cdr3_nt: TGTGCCAGCAGCTTAACGGGGGGTGACACCGGGGAGCTGTTTTTT
cdr3_aa: CASSLTGGDTGELFF
j_call: TRBJ2-2
d_call: NA
v_call: TRBV7-3
clone_size: NA

cdr3_nt: TGTGCCAGCAGCTTCGAGGGCCCAGATACGCAGTATTTT
cdr3_aa: CASSFEGPDTQYF
j_call: TRBJ2-3
d_call: NA
v_call: TRBV5-6
clone_size: NA

cdr3_nt: TGTGCCAGCAGTCCCTCGACTTGGAAGGGCACAGATACGCAGTATTTT
cdr3_aa: CASSPSTWKGTDTQYF
j_call: TRBJ2-3
d_call: NA
v_call: TRBV6-4
clone_size: once

cdr3_nt: TGTGCCAGCAGTGTTTTTAGGCGAGGCGGCAGTCCCTATCAGCCCCAGCATTTT
cdr3_aa: CASSVFRRGGSPYQPQHF
j_call: TRBJ1-5
d_call: NA
v_call: TRBV2
clone_size: NA